Listed here are 7 T cell receptor beta chains from one sample, sequenced in a study of blood T cell repertoires in COVID-19. Produced via immunoSEQ multiplex PCR; TCRdb's table is partial and in-frame only. The sample yields about 60,000 clones, roughly three quarters seen once. The specimen sequenced was peripheral blood. Source of these receptors: a human donor in a cohort sampled during active COVID-19.

The V call is TRBV6-1, the J call TRBJ2-3; D is perhaps TRBD1 (5 bases). The germline gives CDR1 MNHNS, CDR2 SASEGT. V dropped 0 bases and J dropped 4 bases, with 14 bases sitting between them. The CDR3 has 16 amino acids. This CDR3 is CASSEALLGAADTQYF. The CDR3 DNA sequence: TGTGCCAGCAGTGAAGCGCTTTTAGGGGCGGCAGATACGCAGTATTTT.

The chain carries TRBV5-5 and TRBJ1-1; tentative D call: TRBD1 (6 bases). This CDR3 region has 15 residues. Germline V gives CDR1 SGHKS, CDR2 YYEKEE (reference sequence). Trimming removed 2 bases from V and 7 bases from J, with 18 bases in between. The CDR3, as DNA: TGTGCCAGCAGCTTCCTGGACAGTGGGAAGGTTGAAGCTTTCTTT. Residues: CASSFLDSGKVEAFF.

The chain recombines TRBV7-9 with TRBJ1-2; perhaps TRBD1 as D (6 bases). This CDR3 has 14 amino acids. The V end was cut by 5 bases, the J end by 2 bases, with 12 bases between. Germline V gives CDR1 SEHNR, CDR2 FQNEAQ (reference sequence). The chain's CDR3 is CASSHGQSNYGYTF. The DNA of the CDR3 is TGTGCCAGCAGCCACGGACAGTCGAACTATGGCTACACCTTC.

This chain connects TRBV12-3 or TRBV12-4 to TRBJ1-2; tentatively, D is TRBD1 (5 bases). The CDR3 runs 13 residues. The V end was cut by 1 base, the J end by 5 bases, with 8 bases between. The CDR3 region is CASSLDRIYGYTF. CDR3 nucleotides: TGTGCCAGCAGTTTAGACAGGATATATGGCTACACCTTC.

The chain combines TRBV29-1 with TRBJ1-2; perhaps TRBD1 as D (5 bases). In germline, CDR1 is SQVTM, CDR2 ANQGSEA. CDR3 length: 13 residues. V lost 5 bases and J lost 2, with 12 bases in between. In nucleotides, the CDR3 is TGCAGCGTTTTCGACAGAACAAACTATGGCTACACCTTC. Amino acid sequence: CSVFDRTNYGYTF.

The CDR3 nucleotides are TGTGCCAGTAGCAATCTCATTTCGACGGGGACCTATAATTCACCCCTCCACTTT. This sequence encodes CASSNLISTGTYNSPLHF. The chain combines TRBV19 with TRBJ1-6, with D unclear. Trimming took off 6 bases at V and 2 bases at J, with 20 bases between the two ends. This CDR3 is built from 18 residues. Germline loops: CDR1 LNHDA, CDR2 SQIVND (reference sequence).

The V gene is TRBV11-3, the J gene TRBJ2-1; 13 bases align to TRBD2. J gave up 9 bases and V 3 bases, and 14 bases lay outside the gene matches. Germline lookup yields CDR1 SGHNT and CDR2 YENEEA. There are 18 residues in the CDR3. CDR3 sequence: CASSFKSGLAGARPEQFF. The CDR3 bases are TGTGCCAGCAGCTTTAAGTCCGGACTAGCGGGAGCCAGGCCTGAGCAGTTCTTC.